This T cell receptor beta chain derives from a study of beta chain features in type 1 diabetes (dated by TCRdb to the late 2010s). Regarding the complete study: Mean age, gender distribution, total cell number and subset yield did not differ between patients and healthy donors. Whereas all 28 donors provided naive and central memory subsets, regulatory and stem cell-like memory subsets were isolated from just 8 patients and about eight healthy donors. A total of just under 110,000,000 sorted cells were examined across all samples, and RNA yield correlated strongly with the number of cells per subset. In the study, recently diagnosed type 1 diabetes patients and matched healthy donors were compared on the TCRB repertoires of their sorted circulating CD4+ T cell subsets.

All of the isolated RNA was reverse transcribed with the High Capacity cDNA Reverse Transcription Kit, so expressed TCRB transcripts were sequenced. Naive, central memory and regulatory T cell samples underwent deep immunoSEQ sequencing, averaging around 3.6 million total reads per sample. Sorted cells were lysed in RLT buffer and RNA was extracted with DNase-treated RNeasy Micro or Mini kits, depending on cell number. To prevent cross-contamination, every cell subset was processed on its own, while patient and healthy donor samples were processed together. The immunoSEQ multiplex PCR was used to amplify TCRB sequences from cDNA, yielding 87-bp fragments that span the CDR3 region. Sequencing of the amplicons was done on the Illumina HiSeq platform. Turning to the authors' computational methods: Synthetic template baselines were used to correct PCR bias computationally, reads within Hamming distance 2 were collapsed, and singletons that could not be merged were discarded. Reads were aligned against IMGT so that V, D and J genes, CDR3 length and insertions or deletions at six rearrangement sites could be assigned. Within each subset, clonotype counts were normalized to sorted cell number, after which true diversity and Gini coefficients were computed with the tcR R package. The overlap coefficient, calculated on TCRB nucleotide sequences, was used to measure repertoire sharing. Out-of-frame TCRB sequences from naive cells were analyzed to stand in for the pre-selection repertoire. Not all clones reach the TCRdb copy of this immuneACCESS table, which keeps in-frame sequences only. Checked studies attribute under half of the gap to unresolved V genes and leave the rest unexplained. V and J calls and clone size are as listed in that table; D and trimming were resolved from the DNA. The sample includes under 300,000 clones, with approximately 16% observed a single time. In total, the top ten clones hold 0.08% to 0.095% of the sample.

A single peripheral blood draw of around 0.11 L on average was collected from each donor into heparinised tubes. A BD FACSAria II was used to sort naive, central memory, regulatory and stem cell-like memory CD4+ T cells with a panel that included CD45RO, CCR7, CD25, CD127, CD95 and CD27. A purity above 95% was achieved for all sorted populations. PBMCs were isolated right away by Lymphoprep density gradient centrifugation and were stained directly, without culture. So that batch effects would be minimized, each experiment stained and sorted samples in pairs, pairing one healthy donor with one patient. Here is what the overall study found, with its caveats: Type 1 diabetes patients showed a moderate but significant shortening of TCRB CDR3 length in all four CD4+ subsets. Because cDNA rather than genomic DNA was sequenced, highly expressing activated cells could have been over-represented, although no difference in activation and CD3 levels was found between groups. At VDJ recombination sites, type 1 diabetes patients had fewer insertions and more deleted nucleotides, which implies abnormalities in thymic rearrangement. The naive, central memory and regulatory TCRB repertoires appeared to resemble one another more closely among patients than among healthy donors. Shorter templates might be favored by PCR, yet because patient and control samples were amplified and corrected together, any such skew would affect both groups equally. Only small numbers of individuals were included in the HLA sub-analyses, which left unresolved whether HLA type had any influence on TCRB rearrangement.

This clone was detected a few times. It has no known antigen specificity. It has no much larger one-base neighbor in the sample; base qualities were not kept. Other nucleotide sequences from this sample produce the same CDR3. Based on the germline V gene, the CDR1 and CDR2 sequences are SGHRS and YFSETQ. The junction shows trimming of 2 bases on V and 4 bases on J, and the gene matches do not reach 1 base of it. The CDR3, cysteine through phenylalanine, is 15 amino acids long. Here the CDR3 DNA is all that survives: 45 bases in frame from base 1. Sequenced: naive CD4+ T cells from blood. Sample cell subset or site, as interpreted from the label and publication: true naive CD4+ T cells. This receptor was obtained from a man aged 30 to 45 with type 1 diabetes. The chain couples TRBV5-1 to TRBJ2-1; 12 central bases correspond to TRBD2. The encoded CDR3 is CASSLGLAGYNEQFF. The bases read TGCGCCAGCAGCTTAGGACTAGCGGGGTACAATGAGCAGTTCTTC.